These 12 T cell receptor beta chains were sequenced from one sample in a study of T cell changes during pregnancy in multiple sclerosis (dated by TCRdb to the late 2010s). Libraries were prepared through the immunoSEQ multiplex PCR assay. TCRdb limited this immuneACCESS table to in-frame rearrangements with V and J called. A share of clones is missing; checked studies link under half to unresolved V genes, and the rest is unexplained. The sample table contains about 43,000 clones; only one count was recorded for almost 90% of them. About 4.5% of the sample goes to the ten largest clones. The starting material was peripheral blood, obtained in the second trimester of pregnancy. The receptor source for this set is a female donor in good health, enrolled as a control in a pregnancy study.

The CDR3 DNA reads TGTGCCAGCAGCAGGGGGTGGGACACCGGGGAGCTGTTTTTT. Translating gives CASSRGWDTGELFF. This rearrangement joins TRBV5-6 to TRBJ2-2; weak D call: TRBD1 (6 bases). CDR1 and CDR2 from the germline V gene are SGHDT and YYEEEE. The germline V and J ends were trimmed by 4 bases and 3 bases, with 10 bases remaining between them. The CDR3 is 14 amino acids.

The J gene is TRBJ2-5, the V gene TRBV18, with D possibly matching TRBD2 (6 bases). The V gene lost 3 bases and the J gene lost 2 bases, with 10 bases spanning the gap. Germline CDR1 KGHSH, CDR2 LQKENI. CDR3 length: 14 amino acids. CDR3 loop: CASSPRGKQETQYF. In DNA, the CDR3 is TGTGCCAGCTCACCTCGGGGGAAGCAAGAGACCCAGTACTTC.

J is TRBJ1-2 and V is TRBV5-1; 7 nucleotides agree with TRBD1. CDR3 length: 15 amino acids. Germline V lookup: CDR1 SGHRS, CDR2 YFSETQ. The V gene end was trimmed by 1 base and the J gene end by 6 bases; junction bases not matched to a gene: 9. The CDR3 coding sequence is TGCGCCAGCAGCTTGCGACAGGGAGCGGAGGATGGCTACACCTTC. This encodes CASSLRQGAEDGYTF.

This clone was counted a single time. V gene TRBV28 combines with J gene TRBJ1-5; D perhaps matches TRBD1 (5 bases). The CDR3 has 16 residues. Looked up from germline, CDR1 is MDHEN and CDR2 is SYDVKM. The germline V and J ends were trimmed by 8 bases and 0 bases, with 17 bases remaining between them. The chain's CDR3 is CASRGGAHSSNQPQHF. DNA of the CDR3: TGTGCCAGCCGGGGCGGGGCACACTCTAGCAATCAGCCCCAGCATTTT.

The chain is built from TRBV5-6 and TRBJ1-1; TRBD1 aligns across 9 bases. V gave up 4 bases and J gave up 1 base; unmatched junction bases: 5. CDR3 length equals 15 residues. Germline CDR1 SGHDT, CDR2 YYEEEE. Here the CDR3 DNA reads TGTGCCAGCAGCGGAATGACAGGGGGGAACACTGAAGCTTTCTTT. Protein sequence: CASSGMTGGNTEAFF.

This clone was detected once. This chain connects TRBV7-2 to TRBJ2-3; D ambiguous. The V gene's germline CDR1 is SGHTA and CDR2 FQGNSA. The CDR3 contains 11 residues. The CDR3 spells CASSSTDTQYF. The CDR3, as DNA: TGTGCGTCCTCTAGCACAGATACGCAGTATTTT.

The genes are TRBV18 and TRBJ1-6, with 10 bases lining up with TRBD1. V trimming: 2 bases; J trimming: 9 bases; junction bases outside the gene matches: 4. The CDR3 totals 15 residues. From germline, CDR1 is KGHSH and CDR2 LQKENI. CDR3 protein: CASSPGTGVASPLHF. The CDR3 region has the DNA TGTGCCAGCTCACCAGGGACAGGGGTGGCTTCACCCCTCCACTTT.

The chain employs TRBV6-6 and TRBJ2-7, with TRBD2 matching 7 bases. CDR1 and CDR2 from the germline V gene are MNHNY and SVGAGI (reference sequence). This CDR3 comprises 16 residues. The J segment lost 0 bases and the V segment lost 4 bases, leaving 9 bases of the junction unmatched. CDR3 bases: TGTGCCAGCAGTTTCGCTTTAGCGGGCCGCTCCTACGAGCAGTACTTC. Translating it yields CASSFALAGRSYEQYF.

This chain uses TRBV18 with TRBJ2-1, with D possibly being TRBD1 (7 bases). V was trimmed by 5 bases and J by 4 bases, leaving 12 bases between them. The germline gives CDR1 KGHSH, CDR2 LQKENI. The CDR3 is 14 residues long. In DNA, the CDR3 is TGTGCCAGCTCAGAGGCAGGGGGGTACAATGAGCAGTTCTTC. This translates into CASSEAGGYNEQFF.

DNA for the CDR3: TGTGCCAGTAGGGGACAGGGGTCATTCACAGATACGCAGTATTTT. Protein: CASRGQGSFTDTQYF. The chain employs TRBV19 and TRBJ2-3; 10 bases are a match to TRBD1. The germline V gene has CDR1 LNHDA and CDR2 SQIVND (reference sequence). The CDR3 has 15 amino acids. Losses at the gene ends were 6 bases for V and 2 bases for J; bases not matched to a gene: 5.

The chain is built from TRBV5-6 and TRBJ1-2; 7 bases line up with TRBD1. The CDR3 totals 11 residues. With 5 bases clipped from V and 7 bases from J, the junction kept 2 bases outside the gene matches. The germline V gene has CDR1 SGHDT and CDR2 YYEEEE. The CDR3 region has the DNA TGTGCCAGCAGACAGGGGCCTGGCTACACCTTC. Its translation: CASRQGPGYTF.

The V gene is TRBV6-4, the J gene TRBJ2-2; 10 bases are shared with TRBD2. CDR1 and CDR2 from the germline V gene are MRHNA and SNTAGT. This CDR3 spans 15 amino acids. Trimming cost V 6 bases and J 4 bases; bases outside gene matches: 5. CDR3 nucleotide sequence: TGTGCCAGCAGCCGGACTAGCGGACTCACCGGGGAGCTGTTTTTT. This gives the protein CASSRTSGLTGELFF.